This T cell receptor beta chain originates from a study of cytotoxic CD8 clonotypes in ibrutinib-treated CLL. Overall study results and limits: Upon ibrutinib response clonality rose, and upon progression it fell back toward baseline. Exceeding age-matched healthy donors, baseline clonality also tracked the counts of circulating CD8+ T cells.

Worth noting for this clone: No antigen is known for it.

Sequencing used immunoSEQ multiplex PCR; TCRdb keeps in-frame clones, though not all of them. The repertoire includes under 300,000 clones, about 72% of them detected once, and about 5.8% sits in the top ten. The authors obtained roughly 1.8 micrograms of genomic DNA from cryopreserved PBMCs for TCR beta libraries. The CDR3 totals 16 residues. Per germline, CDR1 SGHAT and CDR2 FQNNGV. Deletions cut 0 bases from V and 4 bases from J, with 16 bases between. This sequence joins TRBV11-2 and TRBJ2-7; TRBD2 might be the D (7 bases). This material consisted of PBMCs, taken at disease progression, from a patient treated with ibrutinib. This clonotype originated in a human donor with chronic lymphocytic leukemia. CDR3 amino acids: CASSLERGPLAYEQYF. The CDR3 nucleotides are TGTGCCAGCAGCTTAGAGCGGGGGCCCCTGGCTTACGAGCAGTACTTC.